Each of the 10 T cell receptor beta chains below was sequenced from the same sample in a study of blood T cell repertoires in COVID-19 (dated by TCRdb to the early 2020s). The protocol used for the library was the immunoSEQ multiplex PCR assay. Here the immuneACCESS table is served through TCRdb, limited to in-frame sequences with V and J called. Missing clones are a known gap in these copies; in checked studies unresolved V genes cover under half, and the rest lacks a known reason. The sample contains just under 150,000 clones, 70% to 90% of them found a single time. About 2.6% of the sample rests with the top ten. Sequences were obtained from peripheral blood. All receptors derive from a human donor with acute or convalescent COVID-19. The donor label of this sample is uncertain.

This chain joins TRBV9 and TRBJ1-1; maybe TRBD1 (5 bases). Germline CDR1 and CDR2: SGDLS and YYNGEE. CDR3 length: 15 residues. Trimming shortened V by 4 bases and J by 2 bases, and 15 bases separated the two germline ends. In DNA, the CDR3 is TGTGCCAGCAGCCCAAATGACAGAGGAAACACTGAAGCTTTCTTT. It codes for CASSPNDRGNTEAFF.

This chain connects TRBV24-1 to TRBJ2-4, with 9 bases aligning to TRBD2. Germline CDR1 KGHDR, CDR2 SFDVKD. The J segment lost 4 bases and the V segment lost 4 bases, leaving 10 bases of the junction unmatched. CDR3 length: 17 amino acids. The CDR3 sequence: CATSESSGGPKKNIQYF. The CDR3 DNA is TGTGCCACCAGTGAGTCGAGCGGGGGGCCCAAAAAAAACATTCAGTACTTC.

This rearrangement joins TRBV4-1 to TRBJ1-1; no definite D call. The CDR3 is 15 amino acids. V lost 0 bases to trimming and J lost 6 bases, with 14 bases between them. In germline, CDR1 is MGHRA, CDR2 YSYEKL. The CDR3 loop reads CASSQDPGLGPEAFF. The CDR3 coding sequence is TGCGCCAGCAGCCAAGATCCGGGATTGGGTCCTGAAGCTTTCTTT.

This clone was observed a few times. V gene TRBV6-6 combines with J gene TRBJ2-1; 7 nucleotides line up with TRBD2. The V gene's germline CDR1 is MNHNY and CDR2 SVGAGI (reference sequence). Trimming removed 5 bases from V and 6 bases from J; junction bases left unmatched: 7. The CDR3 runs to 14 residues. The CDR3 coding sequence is TGTGCCAGCAGTACCGGGGGGAAAACCAATGAGCAGTTCTTC. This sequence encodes CASSTGGKTNEQFF.

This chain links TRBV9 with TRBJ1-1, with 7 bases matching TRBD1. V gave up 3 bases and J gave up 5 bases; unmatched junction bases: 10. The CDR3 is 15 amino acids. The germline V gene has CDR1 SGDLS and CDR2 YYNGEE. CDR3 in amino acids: CASSASPGQWTEAFF. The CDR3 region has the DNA TGTGCCAGCAGCGCATCACCGGGACAGTGGACTGAAGCTTTCTTT.

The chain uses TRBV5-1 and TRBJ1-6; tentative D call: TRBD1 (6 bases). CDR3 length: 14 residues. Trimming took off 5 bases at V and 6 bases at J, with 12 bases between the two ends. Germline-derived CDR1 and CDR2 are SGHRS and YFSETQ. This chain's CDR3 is CASSYGQPNSPLHF. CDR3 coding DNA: TGCGCCAGCAGTTATGGACAGCCTAATTCACCCCTCCACTTT.

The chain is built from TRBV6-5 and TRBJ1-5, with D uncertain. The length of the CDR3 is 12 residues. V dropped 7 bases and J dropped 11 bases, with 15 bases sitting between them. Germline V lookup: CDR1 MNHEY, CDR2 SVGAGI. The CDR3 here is CASTVPGESQHF. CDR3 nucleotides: TGTGCCAGCACCGTGCCAGGTGAGTCCCAGCATTTT.

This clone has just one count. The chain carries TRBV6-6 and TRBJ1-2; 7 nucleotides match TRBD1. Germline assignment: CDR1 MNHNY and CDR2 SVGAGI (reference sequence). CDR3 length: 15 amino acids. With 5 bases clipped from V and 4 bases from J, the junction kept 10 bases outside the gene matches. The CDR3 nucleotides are TGTGCCAGCAGTCTCCCCCCCGGGACAGCCTATGGCTACACCTTC. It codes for CASSLPPGTAYGYTF.

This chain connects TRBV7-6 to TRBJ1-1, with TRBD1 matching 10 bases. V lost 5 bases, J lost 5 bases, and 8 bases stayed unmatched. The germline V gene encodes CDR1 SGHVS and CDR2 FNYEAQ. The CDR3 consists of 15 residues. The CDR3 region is CASSPTGGAETEAFF. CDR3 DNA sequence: TGTGCCAGCAGCCCGACAGGGGGCGCGGAAACTGAAGCTTTCTTT.

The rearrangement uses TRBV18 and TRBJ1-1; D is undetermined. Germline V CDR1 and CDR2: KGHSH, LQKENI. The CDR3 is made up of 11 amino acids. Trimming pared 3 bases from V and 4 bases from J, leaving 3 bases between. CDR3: CASSPGTEAFF. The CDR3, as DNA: TGTGCCAGCTCACCCGGCACTGAAGCTTTCTTT.